This T cell receptor (beta chain) was captured by sequencing in a study of control samples from healthy donors and cancer patients. CDR1 is SGHNT and CDR2 is YYREEE in the germline V gene (reference sequence). The CDR3 contains 13 residues. Trimming took off 1 base at V and 3 bases at J, with 7 bases between the two ends. Using immunoSEQ multiplex PCR, the repertoire was profiled, and TCRdb retains in-frame clones only, with some absent. This table holds around 190,000 clones, approximately 92% found once. The clonotype originates from a man in his thirties or forties in good health. The specimen was blood. The chain combines TRBV5-4 with TRBJ1-2; unclear D gene. The CDR3 coding sequence is TGTGCCAGCAGCTTGTGGGGAGACTATGGCTACACCTTC. It codes for CASSLWGDYGYTF.